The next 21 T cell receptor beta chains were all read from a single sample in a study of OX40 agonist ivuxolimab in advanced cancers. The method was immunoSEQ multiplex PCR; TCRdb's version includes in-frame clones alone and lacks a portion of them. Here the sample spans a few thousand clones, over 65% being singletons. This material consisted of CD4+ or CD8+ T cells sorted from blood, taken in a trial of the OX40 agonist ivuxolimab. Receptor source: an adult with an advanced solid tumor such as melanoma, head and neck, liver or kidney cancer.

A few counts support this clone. In DNA, the CDR3 is TGTGCCATCAGGGGTGGAACTGAAGCTTTCTTT. It yields the protein CAIRGGTEAFF. The genes are TRBV10-3 and TRBJ1-1; D gene uncertain. Germline-derived CDR1 and CDR2 are ENHRY and SYGVKD. This CDR3 region has 11 residues. V shed 6 bases and J shed 5 bases, with 7 bases lying between them.

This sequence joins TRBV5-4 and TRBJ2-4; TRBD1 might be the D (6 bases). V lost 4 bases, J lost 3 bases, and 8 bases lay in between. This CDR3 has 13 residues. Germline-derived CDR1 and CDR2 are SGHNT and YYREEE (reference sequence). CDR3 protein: CASSPDSKNIQYF. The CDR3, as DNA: TGTGCCAGCAGCCCGGACAGCAAAAACATTCAGTACTTC.

CDR3: CASSEGTGGQETQYF. The CDR3, as DNA: TGTGCCAGCAGTGAAGGGACAGGGGGGCAAGAGACCCAGTACTTC. The chain combines TRBV6-1 with TRBJ2-5; 10 bases line up with TRBD1. V shed 1 base and J 2 bases; nucleotides not matched to a gene: 1. The CDR3 totals 15 residues. CDR1 is MNHNS and CDR2 is SASEGT in the germline V gene.

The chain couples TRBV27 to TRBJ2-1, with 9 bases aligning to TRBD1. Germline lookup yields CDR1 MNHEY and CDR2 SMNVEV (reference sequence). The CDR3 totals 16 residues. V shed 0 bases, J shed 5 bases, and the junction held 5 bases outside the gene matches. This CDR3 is CASSLSRTGVDNEQFF. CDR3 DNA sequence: TGTGCCAGCAGTTTATCTAGGACAGGGGTTGACAATGAGCAGTTCTTC.

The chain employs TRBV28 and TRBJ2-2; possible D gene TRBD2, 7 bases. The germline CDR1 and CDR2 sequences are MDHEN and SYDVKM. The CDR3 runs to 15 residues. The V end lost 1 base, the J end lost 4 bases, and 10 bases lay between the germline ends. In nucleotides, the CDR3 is TGTGCCAGCAGTTTATTGGGGGGGCGCACCGGGGAGCTGTTTTTT. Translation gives CASSLLGGRTGELFF.

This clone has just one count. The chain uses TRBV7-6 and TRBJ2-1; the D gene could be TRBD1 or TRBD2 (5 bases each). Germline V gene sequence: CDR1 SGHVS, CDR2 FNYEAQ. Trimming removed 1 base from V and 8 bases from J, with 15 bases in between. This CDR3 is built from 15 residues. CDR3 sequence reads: CASSLGAGSGDEQFF. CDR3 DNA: TGTGCCAGCAGCTTAGGGGCAGGGTCCGGGGATGAGCAGTTCTTC.

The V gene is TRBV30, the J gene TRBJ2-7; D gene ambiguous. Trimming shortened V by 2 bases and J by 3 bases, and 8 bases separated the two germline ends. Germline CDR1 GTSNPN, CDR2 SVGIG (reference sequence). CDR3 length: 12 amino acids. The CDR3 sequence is CAWSPARYEQYF. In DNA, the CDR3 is TGTGCCTGGAGTCCGGCCCGCTACGAGCAGTACTTC. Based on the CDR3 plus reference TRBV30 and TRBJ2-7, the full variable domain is SQTIHQWPATLVQPVGSPLSLECTVEGTSNPNLYWYRQAAGRGLQLLFYSVGIGQISSEVPQNLSASRPQDRQFILSSKKLLLSDSGFYLCAWSPARYEQYFGPGTRLTVT.

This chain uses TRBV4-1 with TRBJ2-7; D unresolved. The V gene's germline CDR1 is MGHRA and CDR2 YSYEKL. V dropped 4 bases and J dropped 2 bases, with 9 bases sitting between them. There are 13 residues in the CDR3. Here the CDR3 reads CASSPALTYEQYF. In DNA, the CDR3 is TGCGCCAGCAGCCCGGCACTCACCTACGAGCAGTACTTC.

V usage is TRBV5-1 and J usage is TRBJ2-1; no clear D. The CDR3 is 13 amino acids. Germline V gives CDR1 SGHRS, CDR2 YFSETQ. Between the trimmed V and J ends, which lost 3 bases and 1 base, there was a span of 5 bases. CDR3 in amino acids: CASSYGSYNEQFF. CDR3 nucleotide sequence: TGCGCCAGCAGCTACGGGTCCTACAATGAGCAGTTCTTC.

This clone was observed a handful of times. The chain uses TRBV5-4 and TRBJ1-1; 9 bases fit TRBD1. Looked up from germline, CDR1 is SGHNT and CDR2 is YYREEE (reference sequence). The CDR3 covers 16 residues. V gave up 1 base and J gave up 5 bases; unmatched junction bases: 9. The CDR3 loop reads CASSLSTGGVGTEAFF. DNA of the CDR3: TGTGCCAGCAGCTTGTCGACAGGGGGGGTGGGTACTGAAGCTTTCTTT.

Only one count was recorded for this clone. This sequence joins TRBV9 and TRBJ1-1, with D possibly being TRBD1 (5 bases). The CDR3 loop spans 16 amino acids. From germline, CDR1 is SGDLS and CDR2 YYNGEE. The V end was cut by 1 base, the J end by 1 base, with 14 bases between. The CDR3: CASSVHGAGRNTEAFF. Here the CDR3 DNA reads TGTGCCAGCAGCGTACACGGGGCAGGAAGGAACACTGAAGCTTTCTTT.

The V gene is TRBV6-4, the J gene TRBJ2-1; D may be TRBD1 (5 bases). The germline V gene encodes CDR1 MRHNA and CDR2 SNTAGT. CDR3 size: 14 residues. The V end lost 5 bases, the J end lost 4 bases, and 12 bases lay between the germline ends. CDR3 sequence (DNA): TGTGCCAGCAGTCCCCGGCAGGGTTACAATGAGCAGTTCTTC. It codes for CASSPRQGYNEQFF.

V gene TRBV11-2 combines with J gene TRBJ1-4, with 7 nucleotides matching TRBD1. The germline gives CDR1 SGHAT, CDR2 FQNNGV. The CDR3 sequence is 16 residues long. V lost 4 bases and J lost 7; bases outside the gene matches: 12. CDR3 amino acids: CASSSGEGGDSEKLFF. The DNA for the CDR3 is TGTGCCAGCAGCTCCGGTGAGGGGGGGGACAGTGAAAAACTGTTTTTT.

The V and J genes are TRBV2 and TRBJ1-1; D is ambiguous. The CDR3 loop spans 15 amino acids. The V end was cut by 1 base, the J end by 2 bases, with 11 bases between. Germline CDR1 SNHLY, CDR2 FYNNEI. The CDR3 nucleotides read TGTGCCAGCAGTGAAGGTCGGGGTACAAACACTGAAGCTTTCTTT. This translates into CASSEGRGTNTEAFF.

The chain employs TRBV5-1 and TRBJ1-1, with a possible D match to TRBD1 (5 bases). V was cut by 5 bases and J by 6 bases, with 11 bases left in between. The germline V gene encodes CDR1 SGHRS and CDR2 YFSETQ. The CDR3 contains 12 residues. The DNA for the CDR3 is TGCGCCAGCAGGGATGGGGGTTCTGAAGCTTTCTTT. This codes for CASRDGGSEAFF. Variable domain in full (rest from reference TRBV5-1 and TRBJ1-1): KAGVTQTPRYLIKTRGQQVTLSCSPISGHRSVSWYQQTPGQGLQFLFEYFSETQRNKGNFPGRFSGRQFSNSRSEMNVSTLELGDSALYLCASRDGGSEAFFGQGTRLTVV.

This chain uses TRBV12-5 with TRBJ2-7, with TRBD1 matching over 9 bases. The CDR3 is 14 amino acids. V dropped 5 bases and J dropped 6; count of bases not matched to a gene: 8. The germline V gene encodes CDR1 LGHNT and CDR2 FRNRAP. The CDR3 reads CASGAGTGYIEQYF. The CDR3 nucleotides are TGTGCTAGTGGTGCCGGGACAGGGTATATCGAGCAGTACTTC.

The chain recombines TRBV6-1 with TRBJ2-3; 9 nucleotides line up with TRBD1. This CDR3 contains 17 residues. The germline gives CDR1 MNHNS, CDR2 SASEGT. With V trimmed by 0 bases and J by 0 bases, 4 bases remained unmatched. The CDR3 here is CASSEALGTGSTDTQYF. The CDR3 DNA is TGTGCCAGCAGTGAAGCTCTGGGGACAGGGAGCACAGATACGCAGTATTTT.

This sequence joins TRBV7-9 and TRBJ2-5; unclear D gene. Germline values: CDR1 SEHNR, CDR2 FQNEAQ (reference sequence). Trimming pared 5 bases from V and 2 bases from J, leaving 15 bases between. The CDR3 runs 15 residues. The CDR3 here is CASSRPGPGQETQYF. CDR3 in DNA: TGTGCCAGCAGCCGACCGGGCCCTGGACAAGAGACCCAGTACTTC.

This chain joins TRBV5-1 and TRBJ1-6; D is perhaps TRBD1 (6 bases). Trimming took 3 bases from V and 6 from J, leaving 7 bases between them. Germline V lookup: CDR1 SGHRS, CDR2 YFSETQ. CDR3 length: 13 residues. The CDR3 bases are TGCGCCAGCAGCTCGGACAGTAATTCACCCCTCCACTTT. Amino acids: CASSSDSNSPLHF. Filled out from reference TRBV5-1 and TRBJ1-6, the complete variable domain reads KAGVTQTPRYLIKTRGQQVTLSCSPISGHRSVSWYQQTPGQGLQFLFEYFSETQRNKGNFPGRFSGRQFSNSRSEMNVSTLELGDSALYLCASSSDSNSPLHFGNGTRLTVT.

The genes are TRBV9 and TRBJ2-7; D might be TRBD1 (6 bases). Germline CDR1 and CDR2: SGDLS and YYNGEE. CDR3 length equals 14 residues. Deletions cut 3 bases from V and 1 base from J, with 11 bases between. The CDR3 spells CASSAGDTSYEQYF. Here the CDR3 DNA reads TGTGCCAGCAGCGCTGGGGACACATCCTACGAGCAGTACTTC.

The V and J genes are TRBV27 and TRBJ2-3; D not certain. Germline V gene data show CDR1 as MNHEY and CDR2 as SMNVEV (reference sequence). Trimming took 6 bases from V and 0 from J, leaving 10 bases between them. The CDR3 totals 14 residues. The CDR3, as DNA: TGTGCCAGCAGGAATCGTCGGAGCACAGATACGCAGTATTTT. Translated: CASRNRRSTDTQYF.